The sequence of this T cell receptor beta chain was determined in a study of T cells after somatic rescue of genetic block. The CDR3 has 13 residues. CDR1 ENHRY and CDR2 SYGVKD come from the germline V gene. V gave up 4 bases and J gave up 3 bases, with 10 bases separating them. Using immunoSEQ multiplex PCR, the repertoire was profiled, and TCRdb retains in-frame clones only, with some absent. The sample has tens of thousands of clones; about 90% are singletons. The sample was peripheral blood mononuclear cells (PBMCs). The TCR was taken from a man aged 35 to 55. The rearrangement links TRBV10-3 to TRBJ2-7, with a weak D call TRBD1 (6 bases). CDR3 loop: CAISGVRGYEQYF. CDR3 sequence (DNA): TGTGCCATCAGTGGTGTCAGGGGCTACGAGCAGTACTTC.